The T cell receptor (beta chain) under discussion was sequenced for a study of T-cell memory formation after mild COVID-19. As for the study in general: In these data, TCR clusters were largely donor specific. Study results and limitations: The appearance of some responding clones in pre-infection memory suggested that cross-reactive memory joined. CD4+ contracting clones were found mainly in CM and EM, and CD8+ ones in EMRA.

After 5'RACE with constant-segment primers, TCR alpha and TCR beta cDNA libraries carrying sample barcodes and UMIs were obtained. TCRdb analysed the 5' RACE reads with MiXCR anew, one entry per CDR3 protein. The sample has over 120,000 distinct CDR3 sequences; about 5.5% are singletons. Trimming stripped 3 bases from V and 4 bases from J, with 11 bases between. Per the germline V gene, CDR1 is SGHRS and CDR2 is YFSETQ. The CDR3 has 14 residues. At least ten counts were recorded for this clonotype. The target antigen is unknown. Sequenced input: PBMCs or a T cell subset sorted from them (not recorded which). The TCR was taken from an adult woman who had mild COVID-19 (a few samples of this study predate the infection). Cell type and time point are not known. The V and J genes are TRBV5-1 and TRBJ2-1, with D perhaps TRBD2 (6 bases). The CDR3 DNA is TGCGCCAGCAGCTCCCGGGACTTGTACAATGAGCAGTTCTTC. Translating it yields CASSSRDLYNEQFF.